This TCR beta chain was captured by sequencing in a study of cytomegalovirus exposure and HLA in healthy donors. As concerns this clone: Antigen unknown.

Study-level points and caveats: Later analysis identified several of the most significant clusters that appeared linked to common viral pathogens.

V lost 3 bases and J lost 6; bases outside the gene matches: 7. Germline V CDR1 and CDR2: SGHRS, YFSETQ. CDR3 length equals 16 residues. Amplification used 60 Vbeta primers and 13 Jbeta primers. TCRdb's copy holds only in-frame clones and misses some; the assay was immunoSEQ multiplex PCR. The sample carries over 150,000 clones, approximately 77% recorded once. This chain links TRBV5-1 with TRBJ2-3; 13 nucleotides align to TRBD2. This receptor was identified in a man aged 18 to 35 in good health and CMV-seronegative. Sequencing used PBMCs. The CDR3 is CASSSLAGGSMDTQYF. CDR3 DNA: TGCGCCAGCAGCTCACTAGCGGGAGGGAGTATGGATACGCAGTATTTT.